The 10 T cell receptor beta chains below come from one sample, sequenced in a study of blood T cell repertoires in COVID-19. Clones were read by immunoSEQ multiplex PCR, and TCRdb kept only the in-frame ones, dropping some. The table shows 100,000 or so clones, with 84% occurring only once. The sequenced sample was peripheral blood. These receptors all come from a man in his 70s with active or convalescent COVID-19.

The chain couples TRBV5-6 to TRBJ1-2, with unresolved D. Germline values: CDR1 SGHDT, CDR2 YYEEEE. Between the trimmed V and J ends, which lost 0 bases and 1 base, there was a span of 7 bases. The CDR3 is 14 amino acids. CDR3: CASSLEPVNYGYTF. The CDR3 coding sequence is TGTGCCAGCAGCTTGGAGCCGGTTAACTATGGCTACACCTTC.

The chain has TRBV9 and TRBJ1-2; D call uncertain. The V gene lost 0 bases and the J gene lost 0 bases, with 9 bases spanning the gap. The CDR3 length is 15 residues. From germline, CDR1 is SGDLS and CDR2 YYNGEE. The CDR3 is CASSVGVSSNYGYTF. As DNA, the CDR3 is TGTGCCAGCAGCGTAGGTGTGTCATCTAACTATGGCTACACCTTC.

This rearrangement joins TRBV28 to TRBJ2-1, with 7 bases fitting TRBD2. The CDR3 consists of 16 residues. CDR1 and CDR2 from the germline V gene are MDHEN and SYDVKM. V shed 4 bases, J shed 2 bases, and the junction held 8 bases outside the gene matches. In nucleotides, the CDR3 is TGTGCCAGCAGTTCCTTAGTGGCGGGAGCCTACAATGAGCAGTTCTTC. Translating gives CASSSLVAGAYNEQFF.

The V gene is TRBV7-9, the J gene TRBJ2-2; no clear D. This CDR3 has 14 residues. The germline V and J ends were trimmed by 3 bases and 4 bases, with 9 bases remaining between them. Germline V gene sequence: CDR1 SEHNR, CDR2 FQNEAQ (reference sequence). The CDR3 loop is CASSFSGPTGELFF. For the CDR3, the DNA is TGTGCCAGCAGCTTTTCGGGTCCCACCGGGGAGCTGTTTTTT.

This clone was found once. The chain carries TRBV4-1 and TRBJ1-1; no firm D call. V gave up 0 bases and J gave up 7 bases, with 12 bases separating them. The CDR3 spans 14 residues. CDR1 and CDR2 (germline): MGHRA, YSYEKL. CDR3 nucleotides: TGCGCCAGCAGCCAAGATCGGGGATGGGGTGAAGCTTTCTTT. It is translated as CASSQDRGWGEAFF.

The chain links TRBV30 to TRBJ1-2; a weak D match, TRBD1 (5 bases). Germline-derived CDR1 and CDR2 are GTSNPN and SVGIG (reference sequence). The CDR3 is 14 residues long. The V and J ends lost 1 base and 6 bases respectively, with 15 bases between them. CDR3 coding DNA: TGTGCCTGGAGTGGACAAAGGGGCAGGGATGGCTACACCTTC. It specifies CAWSGQRGRDGYTF.

This chain joins TRBV18 and TRBJ2-5; D gene ambiguous. This CDR3 is 12 amino acids long. Germline-derived CDR1 and CDR2 are KGHSH and LQKENI. The ends were cut back, 2 bases at V and 2 bases at J, with 3 bases in the middle. This CDR3 reads CASSPAQETQYF. CDR3 coding DNA: TGTGCCAGCTCACCAGCGCAAGAGACCCAGTACTTC.

In regard to this clone: This same CDR3 is encoded by further DNA sequences in the sample. J is TRBJ1-5 and V is TRBV28; maybe TRBD1 (5 bases). V lost 2 bases and J lost 4, with 9 bases in between. The CDR3 spans 14 residues. Germline CDR1 MDHEN, CDR2 SYDVKM. The CDR3 nucleotides are TGTGCCAGCAGTTTACGGGGACTGAATCAGCCCCAGCATTTT. Encoded protein: CASSLRGLNQPQHF.

The genes are TRBV18 and TRBJ2-5, with D tentatively TRBD2 (6 bases). V lost 2 bases and J 4 bases, leaving 14 bases between the germline ends. The CDR3 length is 15 residues. Germline assignment: CDR1 KGHSH and CDR2 LQKENI. The CDR3 DNA reads as TGTGCCAGCTCACCAGCGTCGGCCGGGGGAGAGACCCAGTACTTC. Residues: CASSPASAGGETQYF.

This clone has just one count. The chain links TRBV10-3 to TRBJ2-1, with 8 nucleotides matching TRBD2. The CDR3 runs to 17 residues. Germline CDR1 ENHRY, CDR2 SYGVKD. The trim removed 4 bases at V and 4 bases at J, leaving 12 bases unmatched. CDR3 amino acids: CAISGSGAGGGYNEQFF. CDR3 nucleotide sequence: TGTGCCATCAGTGGGAGTGGCGCGGGGGGAGGGTACAATGAGCAGTTCTTC.